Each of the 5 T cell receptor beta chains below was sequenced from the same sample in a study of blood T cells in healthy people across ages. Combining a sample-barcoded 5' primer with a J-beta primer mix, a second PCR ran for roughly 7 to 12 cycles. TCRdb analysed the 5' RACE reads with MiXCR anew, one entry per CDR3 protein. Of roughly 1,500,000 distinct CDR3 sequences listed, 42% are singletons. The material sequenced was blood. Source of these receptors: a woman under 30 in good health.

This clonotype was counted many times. CDR3 nucleotide sequence: TGTGCCAGCAGTGCCGCGAGGGAGCAGTTCTTC. Translating it yields CASSAAREQFF. The V and J genes are TRBV28 and TRBJ2-1; D is uncertain. CDR1 MDHEN and CDR2 SYDVKM come from the germline V gene. The germline V and J ends were trimmed by 5 bases and 10 bases, with 9 bases remaining between them. The CDR3 has 11 amino acids.

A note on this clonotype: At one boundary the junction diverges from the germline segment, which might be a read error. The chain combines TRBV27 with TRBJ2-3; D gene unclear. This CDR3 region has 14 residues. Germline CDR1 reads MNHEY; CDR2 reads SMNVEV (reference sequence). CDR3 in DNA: TGTGCCAGCAGGCCCCGACCCAACACAGAGACGCAGTATTTT. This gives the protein CASRPRPNTETQYF.

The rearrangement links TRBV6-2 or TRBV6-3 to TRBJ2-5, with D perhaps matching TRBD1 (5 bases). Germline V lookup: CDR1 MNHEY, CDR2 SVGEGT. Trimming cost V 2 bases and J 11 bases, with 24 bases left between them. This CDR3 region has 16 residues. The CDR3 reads CASSYLRTLLPNEQYF. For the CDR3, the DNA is TGTGCCAGCAGTTACCTTCGGACACTCCTTCCCAATGAGCAGTACTTC.

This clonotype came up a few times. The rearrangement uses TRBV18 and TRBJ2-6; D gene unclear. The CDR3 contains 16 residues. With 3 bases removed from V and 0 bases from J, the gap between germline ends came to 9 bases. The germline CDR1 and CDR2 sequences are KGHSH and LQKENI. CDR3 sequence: CASSPTVPSGANVLTF. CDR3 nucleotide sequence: TGTGCCAGCTCACCGACGGTTCCCTCTGGGGCCAACGTCCTGACTTTC.

The CDR3 loop reads CASSPSERLNEQFF. CDR3 coding DNA: TGTGCCAGCAGCCCATCGGAAAGACTCAATGAGCAGTTCTTC. The chain combines TRBV3-1 with TRBJ2-1; D is unclear. Germline CDR1 LGHDT, CDR2 YNNKEL (reference sequence). The CDR3 has 14 residues. Between the trimmed V and J ends, which lost 4 bases and 6 bases, there was a span of 13 bases.